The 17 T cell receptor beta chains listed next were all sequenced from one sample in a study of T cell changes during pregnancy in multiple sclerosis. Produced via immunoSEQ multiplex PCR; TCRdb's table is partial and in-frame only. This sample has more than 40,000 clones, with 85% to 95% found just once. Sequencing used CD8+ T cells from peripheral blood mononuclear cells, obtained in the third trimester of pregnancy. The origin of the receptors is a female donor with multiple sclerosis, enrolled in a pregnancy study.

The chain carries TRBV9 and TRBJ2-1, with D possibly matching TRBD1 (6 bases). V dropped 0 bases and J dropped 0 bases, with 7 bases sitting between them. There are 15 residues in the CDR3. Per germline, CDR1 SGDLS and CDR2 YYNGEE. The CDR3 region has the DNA TGTGCCAGCAGCGTAGAGGACAGCTCCTACAATGAGCAGTTCTTC. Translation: CASSVEDSSYNEQFF.

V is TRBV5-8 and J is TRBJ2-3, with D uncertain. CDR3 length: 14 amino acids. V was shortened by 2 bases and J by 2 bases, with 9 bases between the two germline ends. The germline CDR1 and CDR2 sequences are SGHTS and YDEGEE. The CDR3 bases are TGTGCCAGCAGCTTACAGAGAATCACAGATACGCAGTATTTT. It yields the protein CASSLQRITDTQYF.

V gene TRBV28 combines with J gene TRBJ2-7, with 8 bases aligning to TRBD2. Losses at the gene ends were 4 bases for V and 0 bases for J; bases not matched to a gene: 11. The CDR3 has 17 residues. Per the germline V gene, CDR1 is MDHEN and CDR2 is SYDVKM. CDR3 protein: CASSSTYESGSSYEQYF. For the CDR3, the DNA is TGTGCCAGCAGTTCCACTTATGAGAGCGGGAGCTCCTACGAGCAGTACTTC.

The CDR3 region has the DNA TGTGCCAGCAGTTTTAAGATTGGGGGGGCGCTGTACAATGAGCAGTTCTTC. Its protein is CASSFKIGGALYNEQFF. The chain uses TRBV28 and TRBJ2-1; D is perhaps TRBD2 (7 bases). Germline-derived CDR1 and CDR2 are MDHEN and SYDVKM. V was shortened by 3 bases and J by 4 bases, with 19 bases between the two germline ends. This CDR3 is 17 amino acids long.

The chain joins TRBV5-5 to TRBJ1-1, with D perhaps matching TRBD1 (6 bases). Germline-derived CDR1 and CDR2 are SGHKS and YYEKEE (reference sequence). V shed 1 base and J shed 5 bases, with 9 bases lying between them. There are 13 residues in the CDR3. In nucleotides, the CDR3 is TGTGCCAGCAGCTTGCCAGGGGCGACTGAAGCTTTCTTT. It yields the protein CASSLPGATEAFF.

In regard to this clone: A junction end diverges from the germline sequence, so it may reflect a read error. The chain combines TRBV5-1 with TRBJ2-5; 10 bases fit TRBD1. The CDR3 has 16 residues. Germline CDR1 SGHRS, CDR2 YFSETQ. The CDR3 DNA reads TGCGCCAGCAGCTTCCTCCCGCCCGAGGGGACAGGGGTTGGGAACTTC. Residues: CASSFLPPEGTGVGNF.

The CDR3 is CASSATGGYNEQFF. The CDR3 coding sequence is TGTGCCAGTAGTGCAACAGGGGGTTACAATGAGCAGTTCTTC. The rearrangement links TRBV19 to TRBJ2-1; 8 bases align to TRBD1. The CDR3 spans 14 residues. CDR1 and CDR2 from the germline V gene are LNHDA and SQIVND (reference sequence). Trimming at V came to 5 bases and at J to 4 bases, leaving 4 bases not matched to a gene.

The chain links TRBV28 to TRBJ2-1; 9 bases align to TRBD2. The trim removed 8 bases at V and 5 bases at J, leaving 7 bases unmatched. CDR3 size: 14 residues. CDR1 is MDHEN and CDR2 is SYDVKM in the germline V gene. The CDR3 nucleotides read TGTGCCAGCCAACTAGCGGGCTTTAACAATGAGCAGTTCTTC. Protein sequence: CASQLAGFNNEQFF.

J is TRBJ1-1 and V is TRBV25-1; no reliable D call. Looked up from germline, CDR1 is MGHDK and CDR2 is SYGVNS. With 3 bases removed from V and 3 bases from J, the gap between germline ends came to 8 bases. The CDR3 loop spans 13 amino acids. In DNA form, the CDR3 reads TGTGCCAGCAGTGAGGGAGTGTACACTGAAGCTTTCTTT. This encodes CASSEGVYTEAFF. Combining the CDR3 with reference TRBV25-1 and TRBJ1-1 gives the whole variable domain EADIYQTPRYLVIGTGKKITLECSQTMGHDKMYWYQQDPGMELHLIHYSYGVNSTEKGDLSSESTVSRIRTEHFPLTLESARPSHTSQYLCASSEGVYTEAFFGQGTRLTVV.

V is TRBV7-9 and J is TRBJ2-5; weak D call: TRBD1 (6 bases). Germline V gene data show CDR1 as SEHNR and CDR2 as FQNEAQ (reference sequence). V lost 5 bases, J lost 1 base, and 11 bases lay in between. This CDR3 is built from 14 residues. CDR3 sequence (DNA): TGTGCCAGCAGCCCCTCGGACAGCCAAGAGACCCAGTACTTC. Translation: CASSPSDSQETQYF. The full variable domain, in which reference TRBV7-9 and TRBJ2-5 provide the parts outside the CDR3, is DTGVSQNPRHKITKRGQNVTFRCDPISEHNRLYWYRQTLGQGPEFLTYFQNEAQLEKSRLLSDRFSAERPKGSFSTLEIQRTEQGDSAMYLCASSPSDSQETQYFGPGTRLLVL.

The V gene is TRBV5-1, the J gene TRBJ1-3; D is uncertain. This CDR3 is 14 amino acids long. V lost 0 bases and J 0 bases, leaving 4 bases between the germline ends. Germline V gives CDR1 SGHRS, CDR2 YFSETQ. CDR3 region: CASSLDISGNTIYF. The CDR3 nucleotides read TGCGCCAGCAGCTTGGATATCTCTGGAAACACCATATATTTT.

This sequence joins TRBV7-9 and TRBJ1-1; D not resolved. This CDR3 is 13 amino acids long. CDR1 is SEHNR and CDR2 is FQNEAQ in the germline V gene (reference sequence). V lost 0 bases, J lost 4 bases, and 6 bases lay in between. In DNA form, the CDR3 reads TGTGCCAGCAGCTTAGCCAGTTCCACTGAAGCTTTCTTT. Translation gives CASSLASSTEAFF.

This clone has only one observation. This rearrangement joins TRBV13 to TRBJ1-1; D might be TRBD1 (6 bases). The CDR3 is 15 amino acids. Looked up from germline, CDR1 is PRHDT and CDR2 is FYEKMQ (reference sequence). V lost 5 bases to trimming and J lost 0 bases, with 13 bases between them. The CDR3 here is CASSDRDNMNTEAFF. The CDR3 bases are TGTGCCAGCAGCGATCGGGACAACATGAACACTGAAGCTTTCTTT.

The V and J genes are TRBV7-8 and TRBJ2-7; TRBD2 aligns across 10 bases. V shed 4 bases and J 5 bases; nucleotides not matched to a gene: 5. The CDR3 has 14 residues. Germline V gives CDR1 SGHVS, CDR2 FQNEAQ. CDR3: CASSSGTSDDEQYF. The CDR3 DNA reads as TGTGCCAGCAGCTCCGGGACTAGCGACGACGAGCAGTACTTC.

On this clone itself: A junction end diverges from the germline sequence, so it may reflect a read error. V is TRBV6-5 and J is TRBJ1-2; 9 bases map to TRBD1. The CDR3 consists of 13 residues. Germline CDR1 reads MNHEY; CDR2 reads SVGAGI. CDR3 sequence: CASSYGQGIGVSF. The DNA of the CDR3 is TGTGCCAGCAGCTACGGACAGGGGATCGGGGTCTCCTTC.

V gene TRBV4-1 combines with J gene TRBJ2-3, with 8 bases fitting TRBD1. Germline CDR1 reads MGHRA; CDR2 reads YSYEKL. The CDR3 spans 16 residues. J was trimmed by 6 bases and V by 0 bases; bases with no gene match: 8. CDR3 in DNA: TGCGCCAGCAGCCAAGAGCCAGGGGGCCGTCCGGATACGCAGTATTTT. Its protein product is CASSQEPGGRPDTQYF.

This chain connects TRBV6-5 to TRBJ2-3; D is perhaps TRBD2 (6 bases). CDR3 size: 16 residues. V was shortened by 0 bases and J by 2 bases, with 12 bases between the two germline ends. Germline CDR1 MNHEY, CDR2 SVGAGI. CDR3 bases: TGTGCCAGCAGTTACTCCCGGCGGGACGCCACAGATACGCAGTATTTT. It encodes CASSYSRRDATDTQYF.